The present TCR beta chain was sequenced within a study of T cell repertoires in cytomegalovirus infection. Study at large: HLA-B-restricted CMV epitopes that are well studied were used alongside recently identified HLA-C-restricted ones. Carrying CMV and the relevant HLA type showed in public TCR beta signatures.

This clonotype was detected many times. Antigen unknown. Study observations and caveats: The ex vivo response was dominated by HLA-C-restricted CMV-specific TCR beta clonotypes.

TCRdb called the reads again in MiXCR, with one record for every CDR3 protein. The table shows about 920,000 distinct CDR3 sequences, with around 30% occurring only once. The V gene end was trimmed by 5 bases and the J gene end by 4 bases; junction bases not matched to a gene: 14. The CDR3 length is 17 residues. The chain employs TRBV12-3 or TRBV12-4 and TRBJ2-3; TRBD1 agrees at 8 bases. Sample: cultured CD8+ T cells from PBMCs, taken from culture after CMV antigen stimulation. The TCR sequence derives from a human donor in good health (CMV status not recorded). Some clones in this sample may be carry-over from other donors' samples. In nucleotides, the CDR3 is TGTGCCAGCAGTGACATCGACAGGGGAGATTCGGCAGATACGCAGTATTTT. This sequence encodes CASSDIDRGDSADTQYF.